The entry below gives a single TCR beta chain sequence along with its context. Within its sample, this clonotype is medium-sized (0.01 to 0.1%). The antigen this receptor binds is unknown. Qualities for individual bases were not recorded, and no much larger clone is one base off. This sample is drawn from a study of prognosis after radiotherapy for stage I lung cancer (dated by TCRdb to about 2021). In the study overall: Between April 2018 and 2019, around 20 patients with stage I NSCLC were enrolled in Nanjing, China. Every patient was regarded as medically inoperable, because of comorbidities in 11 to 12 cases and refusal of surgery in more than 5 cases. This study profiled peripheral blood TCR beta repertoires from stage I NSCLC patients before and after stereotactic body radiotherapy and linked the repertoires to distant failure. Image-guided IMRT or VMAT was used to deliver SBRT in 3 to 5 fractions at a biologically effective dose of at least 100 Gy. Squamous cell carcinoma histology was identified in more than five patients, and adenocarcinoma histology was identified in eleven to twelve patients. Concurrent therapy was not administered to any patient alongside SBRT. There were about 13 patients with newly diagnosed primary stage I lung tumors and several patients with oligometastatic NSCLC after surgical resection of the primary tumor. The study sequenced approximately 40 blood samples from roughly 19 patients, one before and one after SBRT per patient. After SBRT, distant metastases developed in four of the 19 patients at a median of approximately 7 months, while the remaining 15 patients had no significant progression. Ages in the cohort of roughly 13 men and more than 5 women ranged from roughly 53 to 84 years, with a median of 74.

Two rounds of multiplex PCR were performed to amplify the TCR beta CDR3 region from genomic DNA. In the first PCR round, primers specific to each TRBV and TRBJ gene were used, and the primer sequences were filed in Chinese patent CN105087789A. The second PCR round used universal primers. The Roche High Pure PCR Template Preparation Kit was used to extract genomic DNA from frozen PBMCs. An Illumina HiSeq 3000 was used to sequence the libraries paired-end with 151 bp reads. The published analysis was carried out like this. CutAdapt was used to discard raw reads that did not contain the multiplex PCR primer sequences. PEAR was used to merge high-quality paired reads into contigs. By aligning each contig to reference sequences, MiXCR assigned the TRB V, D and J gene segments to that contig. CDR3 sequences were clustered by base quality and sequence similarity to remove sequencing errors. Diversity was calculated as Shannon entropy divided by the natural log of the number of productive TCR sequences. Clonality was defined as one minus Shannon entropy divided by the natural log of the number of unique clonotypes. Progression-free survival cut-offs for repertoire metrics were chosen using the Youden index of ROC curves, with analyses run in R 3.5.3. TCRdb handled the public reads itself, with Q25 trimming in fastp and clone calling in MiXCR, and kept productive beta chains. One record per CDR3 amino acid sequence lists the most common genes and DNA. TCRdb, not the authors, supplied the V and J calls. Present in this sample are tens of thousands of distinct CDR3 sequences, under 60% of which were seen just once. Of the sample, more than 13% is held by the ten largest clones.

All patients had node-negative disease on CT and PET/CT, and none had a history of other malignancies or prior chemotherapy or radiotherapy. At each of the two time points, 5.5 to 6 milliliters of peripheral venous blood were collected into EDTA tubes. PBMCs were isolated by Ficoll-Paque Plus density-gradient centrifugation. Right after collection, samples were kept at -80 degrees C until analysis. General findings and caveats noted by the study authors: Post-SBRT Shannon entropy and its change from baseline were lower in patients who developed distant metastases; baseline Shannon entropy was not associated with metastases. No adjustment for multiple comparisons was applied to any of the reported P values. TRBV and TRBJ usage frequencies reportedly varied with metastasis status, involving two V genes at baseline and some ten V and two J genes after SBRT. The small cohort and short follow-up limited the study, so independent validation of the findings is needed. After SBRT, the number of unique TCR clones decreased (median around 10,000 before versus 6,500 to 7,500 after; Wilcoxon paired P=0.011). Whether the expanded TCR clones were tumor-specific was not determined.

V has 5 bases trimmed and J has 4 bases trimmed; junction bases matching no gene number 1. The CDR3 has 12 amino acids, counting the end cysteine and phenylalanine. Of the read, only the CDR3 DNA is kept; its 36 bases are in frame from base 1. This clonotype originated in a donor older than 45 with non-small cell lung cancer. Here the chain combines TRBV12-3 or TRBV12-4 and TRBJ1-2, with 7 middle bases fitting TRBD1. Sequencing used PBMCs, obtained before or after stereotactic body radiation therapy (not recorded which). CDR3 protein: CASSRTGYGYTF. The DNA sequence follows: TGTGCCAGCAGTCGGACAGGCTATGGCTACACCTTC.